This T cell receptor beta chain derives from a study of shared clonotypes between healthy human individuals. Profiling relied on immunoSEQ multiplex PCR, and the TCRdb table lists in-frame clones only, not all of them. Of roughly 1,000,000 clones in the sample, around three quarters were seen once. The CDR3 contains 15 residues. Per the germline V gene, CDR1 is MNHNY and CDR2 is SVGAGI (reference sequence). The V gene lost 8 bases and the J gene lost 5 bases, with 21 bases spanning the gap. This clonotype was obtained from a man younger than 35 in good health. Some clones in this sample may be carry-over from other donors' samples. The sequenced sample consisted of memory CD4+ T cells from PBMCs. Sample subset: CD45RA-negative fraction. The chain joins TRBV6-6 to TRBJ1-2; a weak D match, TRBD1 (5 bases). The CDR3: CASSLGQGALYGYTF. As DNA, the CDR3 is TGTGCCAGCTCTCTGGGGCAGGGTGCACTGTATGGCTACACCTTC.